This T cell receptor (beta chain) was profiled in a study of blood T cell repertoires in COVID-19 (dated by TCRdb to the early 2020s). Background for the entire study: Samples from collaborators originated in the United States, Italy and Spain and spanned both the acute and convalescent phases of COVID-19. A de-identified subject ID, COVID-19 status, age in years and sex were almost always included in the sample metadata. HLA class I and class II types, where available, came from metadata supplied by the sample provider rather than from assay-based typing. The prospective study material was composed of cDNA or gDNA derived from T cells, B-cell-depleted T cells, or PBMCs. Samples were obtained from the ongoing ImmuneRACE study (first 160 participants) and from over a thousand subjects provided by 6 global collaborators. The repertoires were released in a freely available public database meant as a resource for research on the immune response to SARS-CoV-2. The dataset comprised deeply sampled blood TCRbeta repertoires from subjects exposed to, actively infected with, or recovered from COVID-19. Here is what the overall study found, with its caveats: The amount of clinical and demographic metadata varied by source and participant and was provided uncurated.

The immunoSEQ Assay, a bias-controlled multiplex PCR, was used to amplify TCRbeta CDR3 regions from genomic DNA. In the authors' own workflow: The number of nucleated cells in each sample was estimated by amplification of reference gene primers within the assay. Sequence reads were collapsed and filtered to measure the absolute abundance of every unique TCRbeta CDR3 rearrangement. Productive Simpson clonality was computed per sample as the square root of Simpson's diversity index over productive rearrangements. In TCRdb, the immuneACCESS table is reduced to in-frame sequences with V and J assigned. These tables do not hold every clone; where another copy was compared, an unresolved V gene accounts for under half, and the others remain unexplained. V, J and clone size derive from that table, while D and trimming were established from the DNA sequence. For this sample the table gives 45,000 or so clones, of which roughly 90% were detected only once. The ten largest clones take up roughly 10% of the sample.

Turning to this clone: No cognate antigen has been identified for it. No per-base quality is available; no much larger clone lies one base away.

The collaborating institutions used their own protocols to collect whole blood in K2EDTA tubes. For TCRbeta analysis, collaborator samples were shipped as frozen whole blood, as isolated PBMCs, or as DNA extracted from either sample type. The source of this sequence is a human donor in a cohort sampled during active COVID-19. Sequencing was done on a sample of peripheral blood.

CDR3 protein: CASSAGQGFPNQPQHF. The DNA sequence is TGTGCCAGCAGCGCGGGACAGGGATTCCCCAATCAGCCCCAGCATTTT. The rearrangement combines TRBV9 with TRBJ1-5, and TRBD1 matches 9 of the central bases. From a lookup of the germline V gene, CDR1 and CDR2 are SGDLS and YYNGEE. The CDR3 covers 16 residues, taking in both the cysteine and the phenylalanine. The retained sequence is limited to the CDR3, 48 bases, with the frame set at the first base. Unmatched junction bases come to 7, with V trimmed by 3 bases and J by 3 bases.